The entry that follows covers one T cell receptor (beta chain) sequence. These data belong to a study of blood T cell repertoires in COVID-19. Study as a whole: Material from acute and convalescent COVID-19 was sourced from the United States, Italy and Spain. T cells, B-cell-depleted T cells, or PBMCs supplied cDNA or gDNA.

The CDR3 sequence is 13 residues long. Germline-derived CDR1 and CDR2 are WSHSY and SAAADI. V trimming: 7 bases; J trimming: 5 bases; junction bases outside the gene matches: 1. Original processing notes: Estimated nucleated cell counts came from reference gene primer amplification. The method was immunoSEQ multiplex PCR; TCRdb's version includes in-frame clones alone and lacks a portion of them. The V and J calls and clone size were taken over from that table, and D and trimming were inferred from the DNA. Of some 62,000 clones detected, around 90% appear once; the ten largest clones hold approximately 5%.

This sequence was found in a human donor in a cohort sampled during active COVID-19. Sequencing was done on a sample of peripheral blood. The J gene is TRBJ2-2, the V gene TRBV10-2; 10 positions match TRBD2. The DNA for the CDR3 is TGCGCCAGCACTAGCGGGAGTACCGGGGAGCTGTTTTTT. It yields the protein CASTSGSTGELFF.